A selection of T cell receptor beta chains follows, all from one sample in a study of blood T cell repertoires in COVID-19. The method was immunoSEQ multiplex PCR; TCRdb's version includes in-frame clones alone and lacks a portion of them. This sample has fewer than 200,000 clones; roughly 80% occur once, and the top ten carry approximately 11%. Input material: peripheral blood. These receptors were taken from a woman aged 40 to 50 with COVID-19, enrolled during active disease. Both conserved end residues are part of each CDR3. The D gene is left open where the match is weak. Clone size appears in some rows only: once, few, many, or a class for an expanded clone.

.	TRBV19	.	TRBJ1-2	CASSMGGFDGYTF	TGTGCCAGTAGTATGGGAGGGTTTGATGGCTACACCTTC
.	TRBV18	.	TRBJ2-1	CASSPQGTAGNEQFF	TGTGCCAGCTCACCGCAGGGAACAGCTGGCAATGAGCAGTTCTTC
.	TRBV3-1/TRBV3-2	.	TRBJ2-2	CASSQGGNTGELFF	TGTGCCAGCAGCCAAGGAGGGAACACCGGGGAGCTGTTTTTT
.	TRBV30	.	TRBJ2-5	CAWSPGPETQYF	TGTGCCTGGAGTCCAGGCCCAGAGACCCAGTACTTC
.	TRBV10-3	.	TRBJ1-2	CAISESLGDYGYTF	TGTGCCATCAGTGAGTCGTTGGGCGACTATGGCTACACCTTC
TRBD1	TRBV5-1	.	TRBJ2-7	CASSLSTGAYEQYF	TGCGCCAGCAGCTTGAGTACAGGGGCTTACGAGCAGTACTTC
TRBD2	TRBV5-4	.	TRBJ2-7	CASSLELAGGYEQYF	TGTGCCAGCAGCTTGGAGTTAGCGGGAGGCTACGAGCAGTACTTC
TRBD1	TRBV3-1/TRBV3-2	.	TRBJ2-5	CASSHTGQGETQYF	TGTGCCAGCAGCCATACGGGACAGGGTGAGACCCAGTACTTC
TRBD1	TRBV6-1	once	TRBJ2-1	CASSDPVAGGIQVDEQFF	TGTGCCAGCAGTGACCCTGTGGCAGGGGGAATCCAAGTGGATGAGCAGTTCTTC
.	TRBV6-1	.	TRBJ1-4	CASSEVMGATNEKLFF	TGTGCCAGCAGTGAAGTGATGGGCGCAACTAATGAAAAACTGTTTTTT
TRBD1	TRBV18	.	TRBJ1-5	CASATNPDRGQPQHF	TGTGCCAGCGCAACCAATCCCGACAGGGGCCAGCCCCAGCATTTT
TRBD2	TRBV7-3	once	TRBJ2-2	CASSSSGTNTGELFF	TGTGCCAGCAGCTCTAGCGGTACGAACACCGGGGAGCTGTTTTTT
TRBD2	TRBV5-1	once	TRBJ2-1	CASSLIAGGRNEQFF	TGCGCCAGCAGCTTAATAGCGGGAGGTCGCAATGAGCAGTTCTTC
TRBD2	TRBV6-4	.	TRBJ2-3	CASSAGGGAVDTQYF	TGTGCCAGCAGTGCTGGCGGGGGGGCCGTAGATACGCAGTATTTT
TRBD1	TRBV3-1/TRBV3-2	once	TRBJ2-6	CASSALPGQGASGANVLTF	TGTGCCAGCAGCGCGCTTCCGGGACAGGGGGCATCTGGGGCCAACGTCCTGACTTTC
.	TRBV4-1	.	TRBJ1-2	CASSQPTARYGYTF	TGCGCCAGCAGCCAACCGACAGCTCGCTATGGCTACACCTTC
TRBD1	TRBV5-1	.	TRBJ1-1	CASSLGTGLLEAFF	TGCGCCAGCAGCTTGGGGACAGGATTACTTGAAGCTTTCTTT
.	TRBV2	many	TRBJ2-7	CASRYGSYEQYF	TGTGCCAGCAGATACGGCTCCTACGAGCAGTACTTC
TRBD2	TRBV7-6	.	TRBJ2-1	CASSPSGLGTNEQFF	TGTGCCAGCAGTCCAAGTGGACTAGGAACCAATGAGCAGTTCTTC
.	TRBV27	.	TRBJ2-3	CASSLRQSADTQYF	TGTGCCAGCAGTTTAAGACAGTCGGCAGATACGCAGTATTTT
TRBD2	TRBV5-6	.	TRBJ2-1	CASSTIAGAHNEQFF	TGTGCCAGCAGCACAATAGCGGGGGCACACAATGAGCAGTTCTTC
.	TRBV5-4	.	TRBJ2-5	CASSWGGARGQETQYF	TGTGCCAGCAGCTGGGGGGGGGCCAGGGGACAAGAGACCCAGTACTTC
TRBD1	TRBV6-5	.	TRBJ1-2	CASSRDRVTYGYTF	TGTGCCAGCAGTAGGGACAGGGTTACCTATGGCTACACCTTC
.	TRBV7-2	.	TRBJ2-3	CASSFGVIGSRGTDTQYF	TGTGCCAGCAGCTTCGGGGTCATCGGGAGTAGGGGCACAGATACGCAGTATTTT
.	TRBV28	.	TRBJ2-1	CASSFIGNEQFF	TGTGCCAGCAGTTTTATCGGCAATGAGCAGTTCTTC
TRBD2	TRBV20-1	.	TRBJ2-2	CSASPPSGRAHTGELFF	TGCAGTGCTAGTCCCCCTAGCGGGAGGGCCCACACCGGGGAGCTGTTTTTT
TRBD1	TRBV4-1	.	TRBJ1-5	CASSQYRDSINQPQHF	TGCGCCAGCAGCCAATACCGGGACAGTATAAATCAGCCCCAGCATTTT
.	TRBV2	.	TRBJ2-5	CASSEALLGSQETQYF	TGTGCCAGCAGTGAAGCGCTTCTTGGTAGCCAAGAGACCCAGTACTTC
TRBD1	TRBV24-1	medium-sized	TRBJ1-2	CATSDRANQQGIEGYTF	TGTGCCACCAGTGATCGAGCGAACCAACAGGGGATCGAGGGCTACACCTTC
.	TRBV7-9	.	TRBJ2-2	CASSLGRGGNTGELFF	TGTGCCAGCAGCTTAGGCAGGGGTGGCAACACCGGGGAGCTGTTTTTT
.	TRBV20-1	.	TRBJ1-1	CSAKRGTEAFF	TGCAGTGCTAAAAGAGGAACTGAAGCTTTCTTT
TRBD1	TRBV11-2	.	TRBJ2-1	CASSTRQGSYNEQFF	TGTGCCAGCAGCACGAGACAGGGTTCCTACAATGAGCAGTTCTTC
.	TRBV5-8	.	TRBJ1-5	CASSLRGEQPQHF	TGTGCCAGCAGCTTGCGGGGGGAGCAGCCCCAGCATTTT
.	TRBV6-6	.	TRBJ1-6	CASASDGSSYNSPLHF	TGTGCCAGTGCCTCGGACGGGAGCTCCTATAATTCACCCCTCCACTTT